This T cell receptor (beta chain) was observed in a study of T cell responses to AZD1222 COVID-19 vaccine. General study findings and limits: At baseline, seropositivity was found in only a handful of AZD1222 recipients.

TCRdb keeps only in-frame clones here, not all; method: immunoSEQ multiplex PCR. The table shows approximately 120,000 clones, with about nine tenths occurring only once. The junction had 8 bases not matched to a gene; V was cut back by 2 bases and J by 2 bases. The CDR3 contains 17 residues. Germline values: CDR1 MDHEN, CDR2 SYDVKM. This clone was seen just once. What it recognizes is unknown. The chain links TRBV28 to TRBJ2-7; TRBD2 aligns across 11 bases. The starting material was peripheral blood, obtained on day 0 of AZD1222 vaccination. The TCR sequence derives from an adult in good health. The CDR3 DNA sequence: TGTGCCAGCAGTTTAGGGGCTAGCGGGAGGAGGACCTACGAGCAGTACTTC. This encodes CASSLGASGRRTYEQYF.